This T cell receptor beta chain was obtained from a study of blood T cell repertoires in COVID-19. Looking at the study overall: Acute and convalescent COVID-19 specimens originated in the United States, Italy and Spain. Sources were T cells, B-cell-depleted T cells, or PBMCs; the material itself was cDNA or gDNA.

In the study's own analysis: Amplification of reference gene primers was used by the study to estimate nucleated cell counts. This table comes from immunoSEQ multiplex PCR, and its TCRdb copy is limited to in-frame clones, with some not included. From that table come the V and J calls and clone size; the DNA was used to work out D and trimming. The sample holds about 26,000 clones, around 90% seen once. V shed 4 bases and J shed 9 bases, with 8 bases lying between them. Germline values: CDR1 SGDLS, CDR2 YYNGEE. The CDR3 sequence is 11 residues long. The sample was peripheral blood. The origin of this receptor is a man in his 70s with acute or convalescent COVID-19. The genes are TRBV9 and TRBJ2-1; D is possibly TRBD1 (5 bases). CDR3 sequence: CASSQGGEQFF. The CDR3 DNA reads TGTGCCAGCAGCCAGGGCGGTGAGCAGTTCTTC.